The clone carrying this T cell receptor (beta chain) was recorded at least ten times. The sample comes from a study of identical twins. TCRdb ran MiXCR on the 5' RACE reads and lists one entry per CDR3 protein. The sample contains fewer than 900,000 distinct CDR3 sequences, over 15% of which appear only once. CDR3 size: 11 residues. Trimming left V 7 bases short and J 8 bases short, with 11 bases between. This sample was also put to use in a study of T cells expressing NK-cell markers. That source reports: HCMV serostatus: seven of eight sequenced donors positive, one negative. Dominant NKG2C+ clonotypes in a handful of donors made up about 1.0-7.0% of CD8+ T cells.

This receptor was obtained from a woman between 18 and 29 years old in good health. Sequencing was done on a sample of PBMCs. This chain connects TRBV12-3 or TRBV12-4 to TRBJ1-1, with D hard to call. The CDR3 reads CASIQSVEAFF. In DNA, the CDR3 is TGTGCCAGCATCCAGTCAGTGGAAGCTTTCTTT.